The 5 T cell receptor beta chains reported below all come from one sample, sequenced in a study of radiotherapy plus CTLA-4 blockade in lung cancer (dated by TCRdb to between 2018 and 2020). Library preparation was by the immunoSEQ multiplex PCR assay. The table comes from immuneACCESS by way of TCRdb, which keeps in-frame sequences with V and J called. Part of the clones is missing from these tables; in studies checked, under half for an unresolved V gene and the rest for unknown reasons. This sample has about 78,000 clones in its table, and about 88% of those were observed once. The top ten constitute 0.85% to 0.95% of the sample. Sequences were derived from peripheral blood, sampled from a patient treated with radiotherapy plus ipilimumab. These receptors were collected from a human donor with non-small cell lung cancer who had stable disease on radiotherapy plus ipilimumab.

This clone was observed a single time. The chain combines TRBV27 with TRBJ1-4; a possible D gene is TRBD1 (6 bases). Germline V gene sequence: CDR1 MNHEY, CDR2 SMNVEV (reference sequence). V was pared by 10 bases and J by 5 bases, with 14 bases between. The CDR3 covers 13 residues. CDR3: CATRRTVNEKLFF. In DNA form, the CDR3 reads TGTGCCACGCGGCGGACAGTCAATGAAAAACTGTTTTTT.

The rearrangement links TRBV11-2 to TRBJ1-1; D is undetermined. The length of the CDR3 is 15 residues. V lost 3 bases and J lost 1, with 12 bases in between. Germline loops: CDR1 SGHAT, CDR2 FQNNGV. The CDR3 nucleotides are TGTGCCAGCAGCTTGAGAATGGGATCGAACACTGAAGCTTTCTTT. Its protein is CASSLRMGSNTEAFF.

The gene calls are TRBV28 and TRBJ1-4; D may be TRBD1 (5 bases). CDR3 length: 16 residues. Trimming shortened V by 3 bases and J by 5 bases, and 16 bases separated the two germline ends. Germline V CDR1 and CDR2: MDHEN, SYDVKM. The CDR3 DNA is TGTGCCAGCAGTTTTCTTTTCCGGCGGGGGAATGAAAAACTGTTTTTT. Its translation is CASSFLFRRGNEKLFF.

The CDR3 bases are TGTGCCAGCAGTCGGACAGATCCAACTGAAGCTTTCTTT. Translated, it gives CASSRTDPTEAFF. The gene calls are TRBV6-1 and TRBJ1-1; D is possibly TRBD1 (6 bases). The CDR3 loop spans 13 amino acids. CDR1 MNHNS and CDR2 SASEGT come from the germline V gene. V lost 5 bases, J lost 5 bases, and 12 bases lay in between.

In DNA form, the CDR3 reads TGTGCCAGCAGCTTTGTTGGGACCTTGCGTTCCTACGAGCAGTACTTC. This gives the protein CASSFVGTLRSYEQYF. This rearrangement joins TRBV12-1 to TRBJ2-7. TRBV12-1 counts as a pseudogene. The CDR3 is made up of 16 amino acids.